This T cell receptor beta chain stems from a study of Tregs in tolerant kidney transplant recipients. As regards this clone: Its specificity is unknown. This may be a read error, as it is one base from a much larger clone.

The repertoire was sequenced with immunoSEQ multiplex PCR; TCRdb's copy has only in-frame clones and lacks some. Of roughly 7,800 clones in the sample, about 44% were seen once. Sequencing was done on a sample of CD4+ T cells from blood cultured with allogeneic cells. The sequence derives from a human donor in good health.

The CDR3 DNA is TGTACCAGCAGCTTAGCCCCAGATACGCAGTATTTT. Protein sequence: CTSSLAPDTQYF. The V gene is TRBV11-3, the J gene TRBJ2-3; D gene uncertain. Germline CDR1 is SGHNT and CDR2 is YENEEA. The CDR3 consists of 12 residues.